This T cell receptor (beta chain) was captured by sequencing in a study of a mutant IDH1 vaccine in newly diagnosed glioma. Background on the study: Eight vaccinations went to patients in weeks 1, 3, 5, 7, 11, 15, 19, 23. Overall study results and limits: Most patients, around 94%, showed vaccine-induced immune responses.

Noted time point: week 5, during vaccination. It was 300 ug of mutant IDH1 20-mer peptide that made up each vaccine dose, given with topical imiquimod. Donors had new WHO grade 3 or 4 IDH1-mutant, ATRX-lost astrocytomas. Assay used: immunoSEQ multiplex PCR; TCRdb lists only in-frame clones, some missing. The sample consists of 50,000 or so clones, around four fifths of them appearing once. With regard to this clone: Its matching antigen is unknown.

This receptor was taken from a woman in her forties or fifties with glioma. Sequences were derived from PBMCs, sampled from a glioma patient whose treatment included an IDH1 peptide vaccine.

The CDR3 loop is CASSSRDSKAPYEQYF. CDR3 bases: TGTGCCAGCAGTTCCCGGGACTCCAAAGCTCCCTACGAGCAGTACTTC. The genes are TRBV6-6 and TRBJ2-7; tentative D call: TRBD2 (6 bases). The germline V and J ends were trimmed by 4 bases and 2 bases, with 18 bases remaining between them. Germline V gives CDR1 MNHNY, CDR2 SVGAGI (reference sequence). The CDR3 length is 16 residues.